The 29 T cell receptor beta chains reported below all come from one sample, sequenced in a study of shared clonotypes between healthy human individuals. Sequencing was performed with immunoSEQ multiplex PCR; in TCRdb, only in-frame clones are kept and a portion is missing. This table holds about 2.4 million clones, 90% to 95% found once. The sequenced material came from naive CD4+ T cells from PBMCs. Subset given: CD45RA+ positively selected. Source of these receptors: a man aged 18 to 35 in good health. Some clones in this sample may be carry-over from other donors' samples.

The gene calls are TRBV27 and TRBJ2-3; 7 bases align to TRBD1. From germline, CDR1 is MNHEY and CDR2 SMNVEV (reference sequence). The junction had 10 bases not matched to a gene; V was cut back by 6 bases and J by 4 bases. The CDR3 extends over 15 amino acids. CDR3 sequence (DNA): TGTGCCAGCAGCCCCGGACAGGTTAATTCAGATACGCAGTATTTT. Translation gives CASSPGQVNSDTQYF.

J is TRBJ2-7 and V is TRBV5-1; 8 bases line up with TRBD2. The CDR3 spans 14 residues. V lost 3 bases and J lost 0; bases outside the gene matches: 2. Germline CDR1 and CDR2: SGHRS and YFSETQ. The CDR3 is CASSYLAGSYEQYF. As DNA, the CDR3 is TGCGCCAGCAGCTACCTAGCGGGCTCCTACGAGCAGTACTTC.

The V and J genes are TRBV29-1 and TRBJ2-3; a weak D match, TRBD2 (5 bases). The V gene lost 3 bases and the J gene lost 0 bases, with 19 bases spanning the gap. This CDR3 spans 17 amino acids. Germline assignment: CDR1 SQVTM and CDR2 ANQGSEA. The DNA of the CDR3 is TGCAGCGTTGACGCTGGGGAGAACGGGAAGAGCACAGATACGCAGTATTTT. Translation: CSVDAGENGKSTDTQYF.

The J gene is TRBJ2-7, the V gene TRBV27; a possible D gene is TRBD1 (6 bases). V was clipped by 3 bases and J by 4 bases, with 22 bases between them. The CDR3 consists of 17 residues. Germline V CDR1 and CDR2: MNHEY, SMNVEV (reference sequence). Written as DNA, the CDR3 is TGTGCCAGCAGTTTTAGTATCAAACCGGGACAAAGATACGAGCAGTACTTC. Encoded protein: CASSFSIKPGQRYEQYF.

This chain joins TRBV28 and TRBJ1-1, with D uncertain. The germline V gene has CDR1 MDHEN and CDR2 SYDVKM. V lost 3 bases and J 6 bases, leaving 17 bases between the germline ends. This CDR3 is built from 15 residues. CDR3 sequence reads: CASSLSSDGRAEAFF. In nucleotides, the CDR3 is TGTGCCAGCAGTTTGAGTTCCGACGGTCGGGCTGAAGCTTTCTTT.

Worth noting for this clone: At the DNA level, this CDR3 is encoded by other sequences in the same sample as well. J is TRBJ2-7 and V is TRBV5-4, with 8 bases lining up with TRBD1. V lost 4 bases, J lost 3 bases, and 6 bases stayed unmatched. The CDR3 is made up of 14 amino acids. Germline V gives CDR1 SGHNT, CDR2 YYREEE (reference sequence). The chain's CDR3 is CASSPGQGVYEQYF. The CDR3 region has the DNA TGTGCCAGCAGCCCTGGACAGGGTGTCTACGAGCAGTACTTC.

The CDR3 reads CASSKTGNDEKLFF. The CDR3 region has the DNA TGTGCCAGTAGTAAGACAGGCAACGATGAAAAACTGTTTTTT. The genes are TRBV19 and TRBJ1-4; a possible D gene is TRBD1 (6 bases). The CDR3 has 14 residues. Germline lookup yields CDR1 LNHDA and CDR2 SQIVND (reference sequence). V dropped 4 bases and J dropped 6 bases, with 12 bases sitting between them.

The count of this clone is one. The chain recombines TRBV6-5 with TRBJ2-2; 8 bases align to TRBD1. V dropped 6 bases and J dropped 1; count of bases not matched to a gene: 4. Germline loops: CDR1 MNHEY, CDR2 SVGAGI. The CDR3 spans 15 residues. The CDR3 sequence: CASSRQGKNTGELFF. The CDR3 DNA is TGTGCCAGCAGCCGACAGGGGAAGAACACCGGGGAGCTGTTTTTT.

About this clone: The same CDR3 also results from other DNA sequences found in this sample. The chain links TRBV7-9 to TRBJ2-7; TRBD1 aligns across 8 bases. Losses at the gene ends were 1 base for V and 2 bases for J; bases not matched to a gene: 1. The CDR3 loop spans 14 amino acids. Germline V gene data show CDR1 as SEHNR and CDR2 as FQNEAQ (reference sequence). The CDR3 loop reads CASSLGQGTYEQYF. In DNA form, the CDR3 reads TGTGCCAGCAGCTTAGGACAGGGGACCTACGAGCAGTACTTC.

On this clone itself: In the same sample, other DNA sequences code for this CDR3. The J gene is TRBJ2-7, the V gene TRBV5-1, with 8 bases that match TRBD2. This CDR3 has 15 amino acids. V dropped 0 bases and J dropped 1; count of bases not matched to a gene: 3. CDR1 and CDR2 from the germline V gene are SGHRS and YFSETQ. CDR3 nucleotide sequence: TGCGCCAGCAGCTTGGCGCTAGCGGGTTCCTACGAGCAGTACTTC. Translating it yields CASSLALAGSYEQYF.

The J gene is TRBJ2-3, the V gene TRBV27; the match to TRBD2 covers 11 bases. Germline-derived CDR1 and CDR2 are MNHEY and SMNVEV (reference sequence). The CDR3 consists of 20 residues. V shed 5 bases and J 4 bases; nucleotides not matched to a gene: 20. The CDR3 spells CASSQLPSSGRPAYADTQYF. The CDR3, as DNA: TGTGCCAGCAGTCAACTACCCTCTAGCGGGAGGCCGGCCTACGCAGATACGCAGTATTTT.

The V gene is TRBV5-1, the J gene TRBJ2-2, with D perhaps TRBD1 (5 bases). The CDR3 has 14 amino acids. Germline CDR1 is SGHRS and CDR2 is YFSETQ. Trimming took 6 bases from V and 0 from J, leaving 9 bases between them. The CDR3 region has the DNA TGCGCCAGCACTAGGACAACGAACACCGGGGAGCTGTTTTTT. This gives the protein CASTRTTNTGELFF.

This clone was observed a single time. V usage is TRBV30 and J usage is TRBJ2-3; TRBD2 might be the D (5 bases). The CDR3 length is 14 residues. Trimming took 2 bases from V and 1 from J, leaving 10 bases between them. Germline V gives CDR1 GTSNPN, CDR2 SVGIG (reference sequence). CDR3 DNA sequence: TGTGCCTGGAGTAGCGGTTTGGGCACAGATACGCAGTATTTT. Its protein product is CAWSSGLGTDTQYF.

The V and J genes are TRBV10-3 and TRBJ1-2, with TRBD1 matching over 9 bases. The CDR3 runs 13 residues. V lost 6 bases and J lost 6; bases outside the gene matches: 5. Germline CDR1 reads ENHRY; CDR2 reads SYGVKD. CDR3 nucleotide sequence: TGTGCCATCAGGGACAGGGGCTTCGATGGCTACACCTTC. Protein: CAIRDRGFDGYTF.

This clone has only one observation. The J gene is TRBJ1-4, the V gene TRBV4-1; D perhaps matches TRBD1 (6 bases). The V gene lost 8 bases and the J gene lost 6 bases, with 16 bases spanning the gap. This CDR3 comprises 14 residues. Germline V gene data show CDR1 as MGHRA and CDR2 as YSYEKL. The CDR3 nucleotides are TGCGCCAGCCGATCCGTGGACAGATATGAAAAACTGTTTTTT. Amino acid sequence: CASRSVDRYEKLFF.

The J gene is TRBJ1-1, the V gene TRBV28; no reliable D call. There are 11 residues in the CDR3. Trimming removed 5 bases from V and 6 bases from J, with 7 bases in between. CDR1 and CDR2 from the germline V gene are MDHEN and SYDVKM. CDR3 sequence (DNA): TGTGCCAGCAGTACCACGCCTGAAGCTTTCTTT. Its translation: CASSTTPEAFF.

This clone was observed once. The chain uses TRBV9 and TRBJ2-7; TRBD1 agrees at 7 bases. This CDR3 contains 13 residues. CDR1 and CDR2 from the germline V gene are SGDLS and YYNGEE. J was trimmed by 6 bases and V by 3 bases; bases with no gene match: 6. The CDR3 loop reads CASSGRQGSEQYF. The CDR3 DNA follows: TGTGCCAGCAGCGGCCGACAGGGAAGCGAGCAGTACTTC.

This chain links TRBV18 with TRBJ2-2; D not certain. The V gene's germline CDR1 is KGHSH and CDR2 LQKENI. The CDR3 consists of 14 residues. Trimming stripped 3 bases from V and 6 bases from J, with 11 bases between. CDR3 sequence (DNA): TGTGCCAGCTCACCTGCGTTAGACCCCGGGGAGCTGTTTTTT. Amino acids: CASSPALDPGELFF.

The V and J genes are TRBV9 and TRBJ2-3, with TRBD2 matching 10 bases. After removal of 3 bases from V and 2 bases from J, the junction contained 12 bases not matched to a gene. The CDR3 covers 18 residues. Germline values: CDR1 SGDLS, CDR2 YYNGEE. The chain's CDR3 is CASSGPEGLAVLTDTQYF. CDR3 sequence (DNA): TGTGCCAGCAGCGGTCCGGAAGGACTAGCGGTCCTCACAGATACGCAGTATTTT.

This clone was found a few times. At the DNA level, this CDR3 is encoded by other sequences in the same sample as well. This rearrangement joins TRBV20-1 to TRBJ1-1, with D unclear. Trimming cost V 6 bases and J 3 bases, with 8 bases left between them. Germline values: CDR1 DFQATT, CDR2 SNEGSKA (reference sequence). This CDR3 spans 11 amino acids. CDR3 DNA sequence: TGCAGTGCCCCCGGGGACACTGAAGCTTTCTTT. As protein: CSAPGDTEAFF.

The V and J genes are TRBV6-5 and TRBJ1-4; a weak D match, TRBD1 (5 bases). CDR1 is MNHEY, CDR2 SVGAGI, per germline. There are 15 residues in the CDR3. Trimming stripped 5 bases from V and 4 bases from J, with 14 bases between. CDR3 protein: CASSRGGDDNEKLFF. The DNA of the CDR3 is TGTGCCAGCAGTCGGGGGGGGGACGATAATGAAAAACTGTTTTTT.

J is TRBJ2-7 and V is TRBV2; a possible D gene is TRBD1 (5 bases). Trimming left V 8 bases short and J 0 bases short, with 11 bases between. This CDR3 has 13 amino acids. The germline CDR1 and CDR2 sequences are SNHLY and FYNNEI. The CDR3 region has the DNA TGTGCCAGCGGAGTCAGGGCCTCCTACGAGCAGTACTTC. Translating it yields CASGVRASYEQYF.

V gene TRBV28 combines with J gene TRBJ1-4; the D gene is possibly TRBD1 (5 bases). Trimming took off 5 bases at V and 8 bases at J, with 15 bases between the two ends. CDR1 and CDR2 from the germline V gene are MDHEN and SYDVKM. The CDR3 has 14 residues. The CDR3: CASSMLGQREKLFF. For the CDR3, the DNA is TGTGCCAGCAGTATGTTGGGGCAAAGGGAAAAACTGTTTTTT.

The CDR3 nucleotides read TGTGCCAGCAGTTTCGGGGTACCAAACTATGGCTACACCTTC. It codes for CASSFGVPNYGYTF. The chain couples TRBV28 to TRBJ1-2; D not certain. The CDR3 runs 14 residues. Trimming left V 3 bases short and J 2 bases short, with 10 bases between. Germline CDR1 is MDHEN and CDR2 is SYDVKM.

This sequence joins TRBV6-5 and TRBJ2-7, with TRBD2 identical over 7 bases. This CDR3 has 15 amino acids. Losses at the gene ends were 2 bases for V and 3 bases for J; bases not matched to a gene: 7. Germline CDR1 is MNHEY and CDR2 is SVGAGI. Written as DNA, the CDR3 is TGTGCCAGCAGTTACCGGGGGAGCGGGATCTACGAGCAGTACTTC. It codes for CASSYRGSGIYEQYF.

The rearrangement uses TRBV5-1 and TRBJ1-1, with 10 bases aligning to TRBD1. V lost 1 base, J lost 2 bases, and 2 bases stayed unmatched. The CDR3 runs 15 residues. Germline CDR1 SGHRS, CDR2 YFSETQ. Written as DNA, the CDR3 is TGCGCCAGCAGCTTGAGGGACAGGGGAAACACTGAAGCTTTCTTT. This gives the protein CASSLRDRGNTEAFF.

The table lists this clone with a count of one. The genes are TRBV5-4 and TRBJ2-1, with 12 bases lining up with TRBD2. This CDR3 region has 16 residues. Germline-derived CDR1 and CDR2 are SGHNT and YYREEE (reference sequence). Trimming took 5 bases from V and 5 from J; bases not matched to a gene: 8. CDR3 coding DNA: TGTGCCAGCAGTGCGAGACTAGCGGGAGACCACAATGAGCAGTTCTTC. Amino acids: CASSARLAGDHNEQFF.

This rearrangement joins TRBV29-1 to TRBJ2-5; 7 bases agree with TRBD2. V lost 1 base, J lost 0 bases, and 8 bases stayed unmatched. The CDR3 totals 16 residues. Germline CDR1 is SQVTM and CDR2 is ANQGSEA. In DNA, the CDR3 is TGCAGCGTTGAAGGGCTAGCGGAGAAGTACCAAGAGACCCAGTACTTC. It yields the protein CSVEGLAEKYQETQYF. The full variable domain, rest sourced from reference TRBV29-1 and TRBJ2-5, is SAVISQKPSRDICQRGTSLTIQCQVDSQVTMMFWYRQQPGQSLTLIATANQGSEATYESGFVIDKFPISRPNLTFSTLTVSNMSPEDSSIYLCSVEGLAEKYQETQYFGPGTRLLVL.

Written as DNA, the CDR3 is TGTGCCAAGGGGAGGGGGAGGAAAGAGACCCAGTACTTC. It translates to CAKGRGRKETQYF. This rearrangement joins TRBV2 to TRBJ2-5; D might be TRBD2 (7 bases). V was clipped by 10 bases and J by 3 bases, with 15 bases between them. The CDR3 has 13 amino acids. The germline V gene has CDR1 SNHLY and CDR2 FYNNEI.